Below are 7 T cell receptor beta chains sequenced from a single sample in a study of blood T cell repertoires in COVID-19. Sequencing used immunoSEQ multiplex PCR; TCRdb keeps in-frame clones, though not all of them. Among 95,000 or so clones, over 75% were seen once, and the ten largest hold approximately 18%. Sequencing input: peripheral blood. The source of these receptors is a human donor in a cohort sampled during active COVID-19.

This clone has just one count. This chain links TRBV5-1 with TRBJ1-1; 8 bases match TRBD1. Germline V gives CDR1 SGHRS, CDR2 YFSETQ. This CDR3 comprises 16 residues. Trimming removed 2 bases from V and 1 base from J; junction bases left unmatched: 7. The CDR3: CASSFGQGVKNTEAFF. CDR3 DNA: TGCGCCAGCAGCTTTGGACAGGGAGTGAAGAACACTGAAGCTTTCTTT.

This clone appeared once. The chain recombines TRBV24-1 with TRBJ1-5; 9 nucleotides match TRBD1. The CDR3 is made up of 16 amino acids. Losses at the gene ends were 4 bases for V and 2 bases for J; bases not matched to a gene: 5. Per germline, CDR1 KGHDR and CDR2 SFDVKD. The CDR3 DNA sequence: TGTGCCACCAGTGACCCTCGACAGGGGGGCAATCAGCCCCAGCATTTT. Translated, it gives CATSDPRQGGNQPQHF.

This chain uses TRBV5-6 with TRBJ1-1; no reliable D call. The CDR3 is made up of 14 amino acids. Germline V CDR1 and CDR2: SGHDT, YYEEEE. The V end lost 4 bases, the J end lost 1 base, and 11 bases lay between the germline ends. CDR3 DNA sequence: TGTGCCAGCAGCGTGACACTTCAGAACACTGAAGCTTTCTTT. It translates to CASSVTLQNTEAFF.

This clone was observed once. The V and J genes are TRBV9 and TRBJ1-5; 8 bases match TRBD1. The CDR3 spans 14 residues. CDR1 is SGDLS, CDR2 YYNGEE, per germline. V lost 3 bases to trimming and J lost 6 bases; unmatched junction nucleotides: 5. The CDR3 DNA is TGTGCCAGCAGCGACACAGGGGGAAGTCAGCCCCAGCATTTT. It codes for CASSDTGGSQPQHF.

The J gene is TRBJ1-5, the V gene TRBV18, with D unclear. CDR1 KGHSH and CDR2 LQKENI come from the germline V gene. CDR3 length: 13 amino acids. V was clipped by 4 bases and J by 4 bases, with 8 bases between them. In DNA, the CDR3 is TGTGCCAGCTCACGGGGAGGGAATCAGCCCCAGCATTTT. Residues: CASSRGGNQPQHF.

The genes are TRBV6-5 and TRBJ2-7; 11 nucleotides agree with TRBD1. CDR3 size: 14 residues. Per the germline V gene, CDR1 is MNHEY and CDR2 is SVGAGI. Trimming at V came to 7 bases and at J to 5 bases, leaving 7 bases not matched to a gene. The CDR3 nucleotides are TGTGCCAGCAATGGACAGGGGGCGTTGAACGAGCAGTACTTC. Protein product: CASNGQGALNEQYF.

The rearrangement joins TRBV9 to TRBJ1-6; D might be TRBD1 (6 bases). Trimming left V 4 bases short and J 6 bases short, with 14 bases between. This CDR3 contains 15 residues. Germline loops: CDR1 SGDLS, CDR2 YYNGEE. The CDR3 DNA sequence: TGTGCCAGCAGCTCAGAGGACAGTTTTAATTCACCCCTCCACTTT. Translated: CASSSEDSFNSPLHF.